This passage covers 24 T cell receptor beta chains from one sample sequenced in a study of human T cells and chemical hapten exposure. MiXCR, run by TCRdb on the RACE reads, gives a single entry per CDR3 protein. The sample has under 450,000 distinct CDR3 sequences, around 6% seen once. Noted time point: patch test 2, 6 weeks after DPC sensitization. Specified treatment: therapeutic diphenylcyclopropenone sensitization with weekly scalp DPC. The material was whole blood, obtained in connection with sensitization to the hapten diphenylcyclopropenone (DPC). The origin of the receptors is a woman aged 18-30 years with alopecia areata. Some clones in this sample may be carry-over from other donors' samples.

V is TRBV20-1 and J is TRBJ2-7; 7 bases map to TRBD1. The V and J ends lost 0 bases and 2 bases, in that order; junction bases with no gene match: 10. The CDR3 contains 16 residues. The germline gives CDR1 DFQATT, CDR2 SNEGSKA (reference sequence). The CDR3 spells CSARDLGDSGTYEQYF. The CDR3 coding sequence is TGCAGTGCTAGAGATCTAGGGGACAGTGGGACCTACGAGCAGTACTTC.

The rearrangement joins TRBV18 to TRBJ2-6; TRBD1 agrees at 10 bases. Looked up from germline, CDR1 is KGHSH and CDR2 is LQKENI. Trimming cost V 2 bases and J 4 bases; bases outside gene matches: 5. The CDR3 loop spans 17 amino acids. The CDR3 loop is CASSPTGQGSGANVLTF. In DNA, the CDR3 is TGTGCCAGCTCACCAACGGGACAGGGGTCAGGGGCCAACGTCCTGACTTTC.

There are many counts of this clonotype. The chain links TRBV4-2 to TRBJ1-5; no firm D call. Trimming removed 0 bases at V and 6 bases at J, with 15 bases between. The V gene's germline CDR1 is LGHNA and CDR2 YNFKEQ. This CDR3 is 16 amino acids long. The CDR3 sequence is CASSQDDNRGRQPQHF. CDR3 in DNA: TGTGCCAGCAGCCAAGATGACAATCGCGGACGTCAGCCCCAGCATTTT.

This chain links TRBV5-6 with TRBJ1-2; D not certain. V was shortened by 1 base and J by 2 bases, with 9 bases between the two germline ends. The CDR3 is made up of 14 amino acids. Germline V gives CDR1 SGHDT, CDR2 YYEEEE. The CDR3 DNA sequence: TGTGCCAGCAGCTTGTGGGTACTGAACTATGGCTACACCTTC. This encodes CASSLWVLNYGYTF. Supplemented by reference TRBV5-6 and TRBJ1-2, the full variable domain reads DAGVTQSPTHLIKTRGQQVTLRCSPKSGHDTVSWYQQALGQGPQFIFQYYEEEERQRGNFPDRFSGHQFPNYSSELNVNALLLGDSALYLCASSLWVLNYGYTFGSGTRLTVV.

The table lists this clonotype with a few counts. V is TRBV6-1 and J is TRBJ2-1; the D gene is possibly TRBD2 (7 bases). Germline V gives CDR1 MNHNS, CDR2 SASEGT. V was clipped by 8 bases and J by 7 bases, with 30 bases between them. The CDR3 runs to 18 residues. For the CDR3, the DNA is TGTGCCAGCTTACGGAGGAGGGGGGGGGCATCCCGTTGGAATGAGCAGTTCTTC. This translates into CASLRRRGGASRWNEQFF.

This clonotype was observed a handful of times. The rearrangement joins TRBV20-1 to TRBJ2-3; TRBD1 is a possible D gene (5 bases). The CDR3 runs 14 residues. Germline CDR1 is DFQATT and CDR2 is SNEGSKA (reference sequence). V lost 1 base and J 0 bases, leaving 8 bases between the germline ends. The CDR3 nucleotides read TGCAGTGCTAGAGTCCCAGGGAGCACAGATACGCAGTATTTT. Translation gives CSARVPGSTDTQYF.

Ten or more counts support this clonotype. This rearrangement joins TRBV21-1 to TRBJ1-5; the table's D call, TRBD1, was not checked against the DNA. TRBV21-1 is designated a pseudogene. This CDR3 has 16 amino acids. CDR3 in DNA: TGTGCCAGCAGCAATATGGACCTACCCCCGGGGCAGCCCCAGCATTTT. This translates into CASSNMDLPPGQPQHF.

This clonotype was counted ten times or more. This chain links TRBV3-1 with TRBJ2-1; D possibly corresponds to TRBD1 (6 bases). The CDR3 is made up of 15 amino acids. Trimming removed 0 bases from V and 9 bases from J, with 15 bases in between. Germline CDR1 and CDR2: LGHDT and YNNKEL (reference sequence). CDR3 DNA sequence: TGTGCCAGCAGCCAAGATAGGATTGGGGGCGGTGAGCAGTTCTTC. Amino acids: CASSQDRIGGGEQFF.

Ten or more counts support this clonotype. The chain has TRBV4-3 and TRBJ2-7; no definite D call. Germline V gene sequence: CDR1 LGHNA, CDR2 YSLEER. The length of the CDR3 is 15 residues. Trimming took off 4 bases at V and 3 bases at J, with 16 bases between the two ends. The DNA of the CDR3 is TGCGCCAGCAGCCCTCGTCTCGACGGAAGCTACGAGCAGTACTTC. This encodes CASSPRLDGSYEQYF.

On this clonotype itself: One junction end disagrees with the germline gene, perhaps due to a read error. This chain connects TRBV7-9 to TRBJ1-1; the D is unclear. CDR1 and CDR2 (germline): SEHNR, FQNEAQ (reference sequence). The CDR3 sequence is 10 residues long. CDR3 coding DNA: TGTGCCAGCAGCTTATTCGTCTTTCTCTTT. This gives the protein CASSLFVFLF.

Many counts were recorded for this clonotype. The rearrangement links TRBV5-4 to TRBJ1-1; unclear D gene. Trimming pared 0 bases from V and 10 bases from J, leaving 10 bases between. The CDR3 has 12 amino acids. Germline CDR1 is SGHNT and CDR2 is YYREEE (reference sequence). As DNA, the CDR3 is TGTGCCAGCAGCTTGGCCGGGGTAGGAGCTTTCTTT. Encoded protein: CASSLAGVGAFF. Using reference TRBV5-4 and TRBJ1-1 for the parts outside the CDR3, the full variable domain is ETGVTQSPTHLIKTRGQQVTLRCSSQSGHNTVSWYQQALGQGPQFIFQYYREEENGRGNFPPRFSGLQFPNYSSELNVNALELDDSALYLCASSLAGVGAFFGQGTRLTVV.

This clonotype has just a few counts. This chain uses TRBV2 with TRBJ2-3; weak D call: TRBD2 (6 bases). This CDR3 is built from 13 residues. Trimming removed 6 bases from V and 9 bases from J, with 16 bases in between. Germline V lookup: CDR1 SNHLY, CDR2 FYNNEI. The CDR3 protein is CASRGTAGGTQYF. In nucleotides, the CDR3 is TGTGCCAGCAGGGGGACCGCTGGAGGGACGCAGTATTTT.

As concerns this clonotype: This sequence may be a read error, since a much larger clone differs from it by one base. The chain uses TRBV20-1 and TRBJ1-1; 11 nucleotides align to TRBD1. This CDR3 region has 13 residues. Germline CDR1 is DFQATT and CDR2 is SNEGSKA (reference sequence). The ends lost 5 bases at V and 4 bases at J; junction bases unmatched: 3. The CDR3 nucleotides read TGCAGTGCTCCCGGGACAGGGGGCACTGAAGCTTTCTTT. Translated, it gives CSAPGTGGTEAFF.

The sample holds many counts of this clonotype. The V gene is TRBV9, the J gene TRBJ2-5, with 7 bases fitting TRBD1. With 3 bases clipped from V and 5 bases from J, the junction kept 4 bases outside the gene matches. Looked up from germline, CDR1 is SGDLS and CDR2 is YYNGEE. The CDR3 consists of 13 residues. The CDR3 here is CASSGNRGETQYF. As DNA, the CDR3 is TGTGCCAGCAGCGGCAACAGGGGTGAGACCCAGTACTTC. Based on the CDR3 plus reference TRBV9 and TRBJ2-5, the full variable domain is DSGVTQTPKHLITATGQRVTLRCSPRSGDLSVYWYQQSLDQGLQFLIQYYNGEERAKGNILERFSAQQFPDLHSELNLSSLELGDSALYFCASSGNRGETQYFGPGTRLLVL.

CDR3: CASSLSSARGAGNEQFF. The CDR3 DNA reads TGTGCCAGCAGCTTATCTTCCGCCCGGGGGGCCGGAAATGAGCAGTTCTTC. V and J are TRBV7-9 and TRBJ2-1; TRBD2 might be the D (7 bases). The V end was cut by 2 bases, the J end by 7 bases, with 21 bases between. Per germline, CDR1 SEHNR and CDR2 FQNEAQ (reference sequence). The CDR3 runs 17 residues.

This clonotype was observed at least ten times. Relative to the germline gene, one junction end is altered; a read error may explain this. Written as DNA, the CDR3 is TGCGCCAGCAGCCCGCTCGGGAGCAATCAGCCCCAGCATTTT. Translating it yields CASSPLGSNQPQHF. The chain recombines TRBV18 with TRBJ1-5; D call uncertain. The V gene's germline CDR1 is KGHSH and CDR2 LQKENI. The length of the CDR3 is 14 residues.

In its sample, this clonotype was seen many times. The rearrangement links TRBV20-1 to TRBJ2-7; 8 bases fit TRBD2. From germline, CDR1 is DFQATT and CDR2 SNEGSKA (reference sequence). The CDR3 extends over 15 amino acids. V gave up 3 bases and J gave up 3 bases; unmatched junction bases: 10. The CDR3 nucleotides read TGCAGTGCTAGGGGGCCCGGCCTAGCGGGCTACGAGCAGTACTTC. It codes for CSARGPGLAGYEQYF.

The chain carries TRBV29-1 and TRBJ2-7; D might be TRBD1 (6 bases). Germline V gene data show CDR1 as SQVTM and CDR2 as ANQGSEA. The V end was cut by 6 bases, the J end by 6 bases, with 18 bases between. The CDR3 has 13 amino acids. The CDR3 bases are TGCAGCGTGAGTAAGGGGGATCCGCGCGAGCAGTACTTC. It encodes CSVSKGDPREQYF.

This clonotype was seen repeatedly, ten times or more. The rearrangement uses TRBV7-2 and TRBJ2-2; 7 nucleotides agree with TRBD2. This CDR3 is 16 amino acids long. With V trimmed by 4 bases and J by 5 bases, 10 bases remained unmatched. The germline V gene encodes CDR1 SGHTA and CDR2 FQGNSA. The CDR3 here is CASSWTRDVGTGELFF. The DNA of the CDR3 is TGTGCCAGCAGCTGGACTAGGGATGTCGGGACCGGGGAGCTGTTTTTT.

This clonotype was counted at least ten times. This chain uses TRBV20-1 with TRBJ1-2; weak D call: TRBD1 (5 bases). CDR3 length: 14 residues. Per germline, CDR1 DFQATT and CDR2 SNEGSKA (reference sequence). The V gene lost 2 bases and the J gene lost 2 bases, with 12 bases spanning the gap. The CDR3 coding sequence is TGCAGTGCTAGAATATCCGGGGGGAACTATGGCTACACCTTC. Residues: CSARISGGNYGYTF.

This clonotype has more than one count but fewer than ten. The J gene is TRBJ2-1, the V gene TRBV4-3, with 10 bases that match TRBD2. The CDR3 is made up of 15 amino acids. V shed 0 bases and J 9 bases; nucleotides not matched to a gene: 5. Germline assignment: CDR1 LGHNA and CDR2 YSLEER. The chain's CDR3 is CASSQEAGGRGEQFF. The CDR3 DNA is TGCGCCAGCAGCCAAGAAGCGGGGGGGCGAGGTGAGCAGTTCTTC.

This clonotype was recorded a few times. The chain recombines TRBV6-1 with TRBJ2-2, with D possibly matching TRBD2 (6 bases). The ends were cut back, 4 bases at V and 3 bases at J, with 6 bases in the middle. The CDR3 covers 13 residues. From germline, CDR1 is MNHNS and CDR2 SASEGT. CDR3 residues: CASSGGDTGELFF. DNA of the CDR3: TGTGCCAGCAGTGGGGGGGACACCGGGGAGCTGTTTTTT.

This clonotype was detected ten times or more. This rearrangement joins TRBV6-1 to TRBJ2-4, with D possibly being TRBD2 (6 bases). Germline assignment: CDR1 MNHNS and CDR2 SASEGT. This CDR3 comprises 15 residues. The ends were cut back, 1 base at V and 4 bases at J, with 11 bases in the middle. The CDR3 DNA reads as TGTGCCAGCAGTGAAGGAGGACTAAGAAAAAACATTCAGTACTTC. Protein product: CASSEGGLRKNIQYF.

The rearrangement links TRBV5-4 to TRBJ2-2, with D hard to call. The V gene's germline CDR1 is SGHNT and CDR2 YYREEE (reference sequence). This CDR3 contains 13 residues. The V and J ends lost 5 bases and 4 bases respectively, with 9 bases between them. CDR3 bases: TGTGCCAGCAGGCTAGTTTCCACCGGGGAGCTGTTTTTT. Amino acid sequence: CASRLVSTGELFF.